This TCR beta chain was profiled in a study of T cell repertoires in cytomegalovirus infection. Turning to the study itself: Recently identified HLA-C-restricted CMV epitopes were used, and well-studied HLA-B-restricted CMV epitopes were used as well. Indications came from public TCR beta signatures; they pointed to CMV infection and to a matching HLA type.

This clonotype has just a few counts. What it binds is unknown. TCRdb analysed the reads with MiXCR anew, one entry per CDR3 protein. The sample contains around 710,000 distinct CDR3 sequences, approximately 32% of which appear only once. General study findings and limits: HLA-C-restricted CMV-specific TCR beta clonotypes were dominant in the ex vivo response. There were carriers of CMV plus the relevant HLA, and cumulative public TCR beta family frequency identified them.

The TCR comes from a human donor in good health (CMV status not recorded). Some clones in this sample may be carry-over from other donors' samples. The input for sequencing was cultured CD8+ T cells from PBMCs, taken from culture after CMV antigen stimulation.

CDR3 coding DNA: TGCAGCGTTGAAGTGGTTTCACTAAGACAGTCGAGCTCCTACGAGCAGTACTTC. This translates into CSVEVVSLRQSSSYEQYF. The chain carries TRBV29-1 and TRBJ2-7; D may be TRBD1 (5 bases). V was shortened by 1 base and J by 0 bases, with 22 bases between the two germline ends. The CDR3 consists of 18 residues. Germline V gene data show CDR1 as SQVTM and CDR2 as ANQGSEA.